This is a list of T cell receptor beta chains from one sample in a study of sequential checkpoint blockade in melanoma. Assay: immunoSEQ multiplex PCR; the TCRdb copy retains only in-frame clones and omits some. Among 20,000 or so clones listed, around 88% were seen once. The input for sequencing was CD8+ T cells sorted from blood (inferred from file names), taken from a patient given nivolumab and ipilimumab in sequence. Receptors originate from a human donor with melanoma. CDR3s include the opening cysteine and the closing phenylalanine or tryptophan. Fields, in order: J gene, D gene, clone size, V gene, CDR3 DNA, CDR3 protein. A D gene is named only where the DNA matches it firmly. The size field is filled for only some rows; it gives once, few, many or a size class.

J gene: TRBJ2-7
D gene: NA
clone size: NA
V gene: TRBV6-5
CDR3 DNA: TGTGCCAGCACCCAAAACGGGAGAGTCGACGAGCAGTACTTC
CDR3 protein: CASTQNGRVDEQYF

J gene: TRBJ1-1
D gene: TRBD1
clone size: NA
V gene: TRBV27
CDR3 DNA: TGTGCCAGCAGTTTATTCGCAGGGGGAGGAACTGAAGCTTTCTTT
CDR3 protein: CASSLFAGGGTEAFF

J gene: TRBJ1-1
D gene: NA
clone size: NA
V gene: TRBV5-1
CDR3 DNA: TGCGCCAGCAGCTTGGTTGCCGGGTTCGCTGAAGCTTTCTTT
CDR3 protein: CASSLVAGFAEAFF

J gene: TRBJ1-4
D gene: TRBD1
clone size: NA
V gene: TRBV28
CDR3 DNA: TGTGCCAGCAGTGGTCCGGGACAGGGAACTAATGAAAAACTGTTTTTT
CDR3 protein: CASSGPGQGTNEKLFF

J gene: TRBJ2-1
D gene: TRBD2
clone size: few
V gene: TRBV7-8
CDR3 DNA: TGTGCCAGCAGTTCCTCGGGACTAGCGGGGACCAATGAGCAGTTCTTC
CDR3 protein: CASSSSGLAGTNEQFF

J gene: TRBJ2-5
D gene: NA
clone size: NA
V gene: TRBV6-5
CDR3 DNA: TGTGCCAGTTGGGGGGAGTACCAAGAGACCCAGTACTTC
CDR3 protein: CASWGEYQETQYF

J gene: TRBJ2-7
D gene: NA
clone size: NA
V gene: TRBV29-1
CDR3 DNA: TGCAGCGTGACAGGTAGGAGCTACGAGCAGTACTTC
CDR3 protein: CSVTGRSYEQYF

J gene: TRBJ1-5
D gene: NA
clone size: NA
V gene: TRBV27
CDR3 DNA: TGTGCCAGCAGTTTAGCAGGAAGCAATCAGCCCCAGCATTTT
CDR3 protein: CASSLAGSNQPQHF

J gene: TRBJ2-1
D gene: NA
clone size: NA
V gene: TRBV27
CDR3 DNA: TGTGCCAGCAGTCTAGGGGTTTCCTACAATGAGCAGTTCTTC
CDR3 protein: CASSLGVSYNEQFF

J gene: TRBJ1-1
D gene: NA
clone size: NA
V gene: TRBV28
CDR3 DNA: TGTGCCAGCAGTTTGGTGGGAGACACTGAAGCTTTCTTT
CDR3 protein: CASSLVGDTEAFF

J gene: TRBJ2-1
D gene: TRBD2
clone size: NA
V gene: TRBV7-7
CDR3 DNA: TGTGCTAGCAGCTTGGGGAGGGGTCGAGAGCAGTTCTTC
CDR3 protein: CASSLGRGREQFF

J gene: TRBJ1-1
D gene: TRBD1
clone size: few
V gene: TRBV7-9
CDR3 DNA: TGTGCCAGCAGCAATAGGGACAGGGAGCCTGAAGCTTTCTTT
CDR3 protein: CASSNRDREPEAFF

J gene: TRBJ2-5
D gene: TRBD2
clone size: NA
V gene: TRBV2
CDR3 DNA: TGTGCCAGCAGTACTAGCGGAGATTACGGGGAGCAGTACTTC
CDR3 protein: CASSTSGDYGEQYF

J gene: TRBJ2-1
D gene: TRBD2
clone size: NA
V gene: TRBV6-5
CDR3 DNA: TGTGCCAGCAGCTCCCTGGGAGGGACCAACAATGAGCAGTTCTTC
CDR3 protein: CASSSLGGTNNEQFF

J gene: TRBJ2-2
D gene: NA
clone size: NA
V gene: TRBV28
CDR3 DNA: TGTGCCAGCAGTAATACAGGAAACACCGGGGAGCTGTTTTTT
CDR3 protein: CASSNTGNTGELFF

J gene: TRBJ2-1
D gene: NA
clone size: NA
V gene: TRBV6-5
CDR3 DNA: TGTGCCAGCAGTCATACCACTAGAGCTCATGAGCAGTTCTTC
CDR3 protein: CASSHTTRAHEQFF

J gene: TRBJ2-7
D gene: TRBD2
clone size: NA
V gene: TRBV10-2
CDR3 DNA: TGCGCCAGCAAAGGACCTAGCGGGGGTTCCTACGAGCAGTACTTC
CDR3 protein: CASKGPSGGSYEQYF

J gene: TRBJ1-5
D gene: TRBD1
clone size: NA
V gene: TRBV19
CDR3 DNA: TGTGCCAGTAGTATACCCGGACAGGGGGCATACAATCAGCCCCAGCATTTT
CDR3 protein: CASSIPGQGAYNQPQHF

J gene: TRBJ1-1
D gene: NA
clone size: NA
V gene: TRBV11-1
CDR3 DNA: TGTGCCAGCAGCTTAGGCCCCACAGGGATGAACACTGAAGCTTTCTTT
CDR3 protein: CASSLGPTGMNTEAFF

J gene: TRBJ2-2
D gene: NA
clone size: medium-sized
V gene: TRBV27
CDR3 DNA: TGTGCCAGCAGAGTGGACTTATCCACCGGGGAGCTGTTTTTT
CDR3 protein: CASRVDLSTGELFF

J gene: TRBJ1-1
D gene: NA
clone size: once
V gene: TRBV27
CDR3 DNA: TGTGCCAGCAGGGGATTCAGGGTACGCACTGAAGCTTTCTTT
CDR3 protein: CASRGFRVRTEAFF

J gene: TRBJ1-1
D gene: NA
clone size: NA
V gene: TRBV15
CDR3 DNA: TGTGCCACCAGCAGAGATCGAGGGATTGAAGCTTTCTTT
CDR3 protein: CATSRDRGIEAFF

J gene: TRBJ1-2
D gene: NA
clone size: NA
V gene: TRBV5-6
CDR3 DNA: TGTGCCAGCAGCTCTAACAACTATGGCTACACCTTC
CDR3 protein: CASSSNNYGYTF

J gene: TRBJ2-1
D gene: NA
clone size: NA
V gene: TRBV28
CDR3 DNA: TGTGCCAGCGGTTATGGGGGCTATGAGCAGTTCTTC
CDR3 protein: CASGYGGYEQFF

J gene: TRBJ2-2
D gene: NA
clone size: NA
V gene: TRBV28
CDR3 DNA: TGTGCCAGCAACACAGGGTGGGGCACCGGGGAGCTGTTTTTT
CDR3 protein: CASNTGWGTGELFF

J gene: TRBJ2-7
D gene: NA
clone size: NA
V gene: TRBV7-9
CDR3 DNA: TGTGCCAGCAGCTTAGGCCATGCAGGGCCCTACGAGCAGTACTTC
CDR3 protein: CASSLGHAGPYEQYF

J gene: TRBJ2-7
D gene: TRBD1
clone size: NA
V gene: TRBV2
CDR3 DNA: TGTGCCAGAAGGGACAGCTCCTACGAGCAGTACTTC
CDR3 protein: CARRDSSYEQYF

J gene: TRBJ1-1
D gene: NA
clone size: NA
V gene: TRBV6-1
CDR3 DNA: TGTGCCAGCAGTGACGTTAACATGAACACTGAAGCTTTCTTT
CDR3 protein: CASSDVNMNTEAFF

J gene: TRBJ2-3
D gene: TRBD2
clone size: NA
V gene: TRBV9
CDR3 DNA: TGTGCCAGCAGCGCCCCGCGAGGGCTAGCGGGACCAGATACGCAGTATTTT
CDR3 protein: CASSAPRGLAGPDTQYF

J gene: TRBJ1-3
D gene: TRBD1
clone size: NA
V gene: TRBV9
CDR3 DNA: TGTGCCAGCAGCTTATCGACAGGGGGGGAGTCTGGAAACACCATATATTTT
CDR3 protein: CASSLSTGGESGNTIYF

J gene: TRBJ2-1
D gene: TRBD2
clone size: NA
V gene: TRBV7-3
CDR3 DNA: TGTGCCAGCAGCATCTCTAGCGGGGGAAACAATGAGCAGTTCTTC
CDR3 protein: CASSISSGGNNEQFF

J gene: TRBJ1-1
D gene: NA
clone size: NA
V gene: TRBV28
CDR3 DNA: TGTGCCAGCAGACTCAGGGGCATGGCTGAAGCTTTCTTT
CDR3 protein: CASRLRGMAEAFF

J gene: TRBJ1-5
D gene: NA
clone size: NA
V gene: TRBV7-2
CDR3 DNA: TGTGCCAGCAGTGCCGGGAGCAATCAGCCCCAGCATTTT
CDR3 protein: CASSAGSNQPQHF

J gene: TRBJ2-7
D gene: TRBD1
clone size: NA
V gene: TRBV28
CDR3 DNA: TGTGCCAGCAGTTTGCACCGGGACAGGGGCTCCTACGAGCAGTACTTC
CDR3 protein: CASSLHRDRGSYEQYF

J gene: TRBJ2-1
D gene: NA
clone size: NA
V gene: TRBV29-1
CDR3 DNA: TGCAGCGTTGAACGCGGGTATACGGAGTACAATGAGCAGTTCTTC
CDR3 protein: CSVERGYTEYNEQFF

J gene: TRBJ1-6
D gene: NA
clone size: NA
V gene: TRBV27
CDR3 DNA: TGTGCCAGCTCTCCCTCCAGGTCTAATTCACCCCTCCACTTT
CDR3 protein: CASSPSRSNSPLHF